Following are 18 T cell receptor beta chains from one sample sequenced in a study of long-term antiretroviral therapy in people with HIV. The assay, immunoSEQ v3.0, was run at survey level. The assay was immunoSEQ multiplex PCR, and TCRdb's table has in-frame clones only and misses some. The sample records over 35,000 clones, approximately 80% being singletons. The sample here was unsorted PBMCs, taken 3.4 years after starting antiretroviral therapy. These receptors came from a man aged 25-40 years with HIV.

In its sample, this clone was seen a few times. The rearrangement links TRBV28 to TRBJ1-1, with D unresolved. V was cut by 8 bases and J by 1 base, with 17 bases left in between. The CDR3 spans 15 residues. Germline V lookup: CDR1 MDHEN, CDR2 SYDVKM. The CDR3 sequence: CASRFRGPKNTEAFF. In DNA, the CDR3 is TGTGCCAGCCGCTTCCGGGGTCCCAAGAACACTGAAGCTTTCTTT.

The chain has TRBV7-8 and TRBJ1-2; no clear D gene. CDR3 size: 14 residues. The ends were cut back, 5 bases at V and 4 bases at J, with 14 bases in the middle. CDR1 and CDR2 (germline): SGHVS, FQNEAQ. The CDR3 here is CASSLGLSGYGYTF. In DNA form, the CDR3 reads TGTGCCAGCAGCCTGGGCCTATCTGGCTATGGCTACACCTTC.

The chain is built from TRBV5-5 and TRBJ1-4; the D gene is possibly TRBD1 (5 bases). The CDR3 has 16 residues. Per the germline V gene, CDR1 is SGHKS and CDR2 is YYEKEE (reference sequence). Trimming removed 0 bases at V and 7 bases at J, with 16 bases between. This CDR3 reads CASSLEDGRDGEKLFF. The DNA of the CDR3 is TGTGCCAGCAGCTTGGAGGACGGCAGGGATGGTGAAAAACTGTTTTTT.

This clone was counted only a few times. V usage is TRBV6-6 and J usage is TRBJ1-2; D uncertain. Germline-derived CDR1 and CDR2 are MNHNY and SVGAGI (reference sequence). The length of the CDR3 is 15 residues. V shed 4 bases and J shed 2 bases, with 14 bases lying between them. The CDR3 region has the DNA TGTGCCAGCAGTTTTCCGGGCTACGAAAACTATGGCTACACCTTC. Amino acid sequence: CASSFPGYENYGYTF.

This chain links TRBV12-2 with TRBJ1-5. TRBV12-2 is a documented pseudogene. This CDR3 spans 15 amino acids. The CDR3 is CASRLRLGSNQPQHF. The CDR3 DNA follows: TGTGCAAGTCGCCTCCGTTTGGGTAGCAATCAGCCCCAGCATTTT.

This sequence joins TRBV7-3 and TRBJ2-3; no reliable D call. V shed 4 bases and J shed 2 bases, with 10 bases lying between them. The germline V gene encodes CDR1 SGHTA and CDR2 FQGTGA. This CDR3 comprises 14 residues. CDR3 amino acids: CASSYTGITDTQYF. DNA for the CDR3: TGTGCCAGCAGCTACACTGGTATCACAGATACGCAGTATTTT.

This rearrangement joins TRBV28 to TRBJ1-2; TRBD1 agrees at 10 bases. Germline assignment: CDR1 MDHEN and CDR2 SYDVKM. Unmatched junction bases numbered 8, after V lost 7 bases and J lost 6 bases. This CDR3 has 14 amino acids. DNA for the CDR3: TGTGCCAGCACCGACAGGGGGCGAGCCCATGGCTACACCTTC. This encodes CASTDRGRAHGYTF.

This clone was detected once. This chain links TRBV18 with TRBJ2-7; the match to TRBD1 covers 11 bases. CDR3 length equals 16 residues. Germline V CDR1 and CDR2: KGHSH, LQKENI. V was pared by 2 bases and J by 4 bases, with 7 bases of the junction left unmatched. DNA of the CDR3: TGTGCCAGCTCACCAAGTAGGACAGGGGGCGGGTACGAGCAGTACTTC. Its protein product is CASSPSRTGGGYEQYF.

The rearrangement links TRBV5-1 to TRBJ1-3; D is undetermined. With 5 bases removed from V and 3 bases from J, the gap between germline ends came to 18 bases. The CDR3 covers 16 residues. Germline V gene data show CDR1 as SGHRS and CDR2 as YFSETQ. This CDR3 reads CASSDSLGRIGNTIYF. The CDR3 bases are TGCGCCAGCAGTGACTCCCTCGGGAGAATTGGAAACACCATATATTTT.

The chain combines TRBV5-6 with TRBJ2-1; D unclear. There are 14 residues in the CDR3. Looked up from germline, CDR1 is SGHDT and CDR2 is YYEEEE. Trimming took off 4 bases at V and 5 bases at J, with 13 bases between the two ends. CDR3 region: CASSGAGANNEQFF. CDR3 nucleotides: TGTGCCAGCAGCGGCGCTGGCGCTAACAATGAGCAGTTCTTC.

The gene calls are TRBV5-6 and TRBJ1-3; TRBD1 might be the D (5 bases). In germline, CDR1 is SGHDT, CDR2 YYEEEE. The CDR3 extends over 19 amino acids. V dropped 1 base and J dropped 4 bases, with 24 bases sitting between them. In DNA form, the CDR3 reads TGTGCCAGCAGCTTGCTGGTTCTGCGGGACGCCGGGCGAGGAAACACCATATATTTT. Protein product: CASSLLVLRDAGRGNTIYF.

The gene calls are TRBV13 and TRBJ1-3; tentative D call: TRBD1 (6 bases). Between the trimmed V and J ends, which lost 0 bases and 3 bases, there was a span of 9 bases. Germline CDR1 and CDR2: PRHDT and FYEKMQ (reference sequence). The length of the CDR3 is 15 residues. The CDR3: CASSLGQGYGNTIYF. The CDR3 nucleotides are TGTGCCAGCAGCTTAGGACAGGGTTATGGAAACACCATATATTTT.

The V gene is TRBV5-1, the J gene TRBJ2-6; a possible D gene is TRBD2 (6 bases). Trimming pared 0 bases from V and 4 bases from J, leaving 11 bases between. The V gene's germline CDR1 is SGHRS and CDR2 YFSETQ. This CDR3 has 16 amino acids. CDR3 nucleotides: TGCGCCAGCAGCTTGGCCAACGCGGGAGGGGCCAACGTCCTGACTTTC. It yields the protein CASSLANAGGANVLTF.

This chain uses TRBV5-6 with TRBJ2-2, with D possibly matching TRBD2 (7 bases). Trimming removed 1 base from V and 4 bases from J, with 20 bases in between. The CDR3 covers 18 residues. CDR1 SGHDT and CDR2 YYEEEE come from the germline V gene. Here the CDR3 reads CASSLPLGAGVGTGELFF. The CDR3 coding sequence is TGTGCCAGCAGCTTGCCGTTGGGGGCGGGAGTTGGCACCGGGGAGCTGTTTTTT.

The CDR3 sequence is CASSFGPRQLYGYEQYF. In DNA form, the CDR3 reads TGTGCCAGCAGTTTTGGGCCCAGGCAGTTGTACGGCTACGAGCAGTACTTC. This chain uses TRBV28 with TRBJ2-7; no clear D. V lost 3 bases and J 3 bases, leaving 21 bases between the germline ends. Germline assignment: CDR1 MDHEN and CDR2 SYDVKM. This CDR3 comprises 17 residues. Combining the CDR3 with reference TRBV28 and TRBJ2-7 gives the whole variable domain DVKVTQSSRYLVKRTGEKVFLECVQDMDHENMFWYRQDPGLGLRLIYFSYDVKMKEKGDIPEGYSVSREKKERFSLILESASTNQTSMYLCASSFGPRQLYGYEQYFGPGTRLTVT.

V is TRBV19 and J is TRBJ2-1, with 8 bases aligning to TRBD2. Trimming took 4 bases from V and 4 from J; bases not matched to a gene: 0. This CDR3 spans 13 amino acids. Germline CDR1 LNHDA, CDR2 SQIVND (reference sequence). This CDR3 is CASSSGGYNEQFF. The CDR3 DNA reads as TGTGCCAGTAGTAGCGGGGGGTACAATGAGCAGTTCTTC.

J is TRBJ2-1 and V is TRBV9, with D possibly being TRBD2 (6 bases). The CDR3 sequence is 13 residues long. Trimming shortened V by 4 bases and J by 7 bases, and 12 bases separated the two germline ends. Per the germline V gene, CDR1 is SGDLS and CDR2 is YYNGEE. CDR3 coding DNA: TGTGCCAGCAGCCCCAATGCGGGAAATGAGCAGTTCTTC. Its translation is CASSPNAGNEQFF. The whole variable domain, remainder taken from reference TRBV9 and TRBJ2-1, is DSGVTQTPKHLITATGQRVTLRCSPRSGDLSVYWYQQSLDQGLQFLIQYYNGEERAKGNILERFSAQQFPDLHSELNLSSLELGDSALYFCASSPNAGNEQFFGPGTRLTVL.

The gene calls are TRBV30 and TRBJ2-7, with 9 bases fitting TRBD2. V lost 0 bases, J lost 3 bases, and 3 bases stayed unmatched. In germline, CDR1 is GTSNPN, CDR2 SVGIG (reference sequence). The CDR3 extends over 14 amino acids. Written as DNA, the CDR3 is TGTGCCTGGAGTGTACTAGCGGGCGACTACGAGCAGTACTTC. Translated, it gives CAWSVLAGDYEQYF.